Presented here are 15 T cell receptor beta chains from one specimen sequenced in a study of identical twins. TCRdb re-called the 5' RACE reads with MiXCR, one entry per CDR3 protein. The sample has roughly 690,000 distinct CDR3 sequences; roughly 6.2% are singletons. Source material: naive T cells sorted from blood. These receptors were collected from a man between 18 and 35 years old in good health.

This clonotype showed up just a few times. The chain is built from TRBV21-1 and TRBJ2-2; the listed D gene, TRBD1, was not tested against the DNA. TRBV21-1 is assigned pseudogene status. This CDR3 comprises 16 residues. The CDR3 loop is CASTGGGQGFTGELFF. CDR3 sequence (DNA): TGTGCCAGCACCGGGGGGGGACAGGGGTTCACCGGGGAGCTGTTTTTT.

The genes are TRBV27 and TRBJ1-6; 9 bases map to TRBD1. The J segment lost 9 bases and the V segment lost 5 bases, leaving 5 bases of the junction unmatched. The CDR3 consists of 14 residues. Germline V gene sequence: CDR1 MNHEY, CDR2 SMNVEV (reference sequence). As DNA, the CDR3 is TGTGCCAGCAGTCCACAGGGGGCGCGTTCACCCCTCCACTTT. Translation gives CASSPQGARSPLHF.

This clonotype was seen many times. The gene calls are TRBV12-3 or TRBV12-4 and TRBJ2-1, with 7 bases that match TRBD2. J lost 0 bases, V lost 7 bases, and 6 bases had no gene match. The CDR3 sequence is 15 residues long. In DNA, the CDR3 is TGTGCCAGCACCTCTAGCGGAAACTCCTACAATGAGCAGTTCTTC. Its translation: CASTSSGNSYNEQFF.

This clonotype was picked up many times. V and J are TRBV12-3 or TRBV12-4 and TRBJ2-1; TRBD2 agrees at 11 bases. Trimming removed 6 bases from V and 0 bases from J; junction bases left unmatched: 7. The CDR3 runs to 17 residues. CDR3 in DNA: TGTGCCAGCAGAACTAGCGGGGGTTACAGCTCCTACAATGAGCAGTTCTTC. It yields the protein CASRTSGGYSSYNEQFF.

At least ten counts were recorded for this clonotype. J is TRBJ1-1 and V is TRBV5-1; no definite D call. With 0 bases removed from V and 4 bases from J, the gap between germline ends came to 10 bases. The CDR3 covers 14 residues. The germline CDR1 and CDR2 sequences are SGHRS and YFSETQ. Written as DNA, the CDR3 is TGCGCCAGCAGCTTGGTGGGGAGAACCACTGAAGCTTTCTTT. It codes for CASSLVGRTTEAFF.

At least ten counts were recorded for this clonotype. J is TRBJ2-1 and V is TRBV12-3 or TRBV12-4; TRBD2 matches 8 bases. The junction had 4 bases not matched to a gene; V was cut back by 7 bases and J by 8 bases. This CDR3 has 12 residues. CDR3 protein: CASTWTSHEQFF. CDR3 bases: TGTGCCAGCACCTGGACTAGCCATGAGCAGTTCTTC.

With respect to this clonotype: Given a much more abundant clone one base away, this may be a read error. This CDR3 is missing its conserved last phenylalanine or tryptophan, likely due to a read error. This chain uses TRBV6-1 with TRBJ1-1, with a possible D match to TRBD1 (6 bases). CDR3 length: 10 residues. The V end was cut by 6 bases, the J end by 8 bases, with 7 bases between. Germline V gene data show CDR1 as MNHNS and CDR2 as SASEGT. The CDR3 nucleotides read TGTGCCAGCAGAGGACAGGAAGCTTTCATT. Translation gives CASRGQEAFI.

This clonotype was seen repeatedly, ten times or more. In nucleotides, the CDR3 is TGTGCCAGCAGACTAAGGACAGACCTTACCGGGGAGCTGTTTTTT. This encodes CASRLRTDLTGELFF. The chain employs TRBV5-8 and TRBJ2-2; weak D call: TRBD1 (6 bases). V was clipped by 5 bases and J by 5 bases, with 16 bases between them. The CDR3 is 15 amino acids. CDR1 and CDR2 (germline): SGHTS, YDEGEE.

This clonotype was counted ten times or more. The V gene is TRBV6-1, the J gene TRBJ2-1; 7 bases are a match to TRBD2. Germline V gene data show CDR1 as MNHNS and CDR2 as SASEGT. V trimming: 5 bases; J trimming: 3 bases; junction bases outside the gene matches: 7. The CDR3 covers 15 residues. CDR3 protein: CASSRPRTSYNEQFF. The DNA for the CDR3 is TGTGCCAGCAGTCGACCCCGGACTAGCTACAATGAGCAGTTCTTC.

This clonotype was found a few times. The chain recombines TRBV11-2 with TRBJ2-2; 11 nucleotides match TRBD2. Germline-derived CDR1 and CDR2 are SGHAT and FQNNGV. V gave up 2 bases and J gave up 5 bases; unmatched junction bases: 7. The CDR3 runs to 17 residues. The CDR3 is CASSLLRTSGLTGELFF. The CDR3 DNA reads as TGTGCCAGCAGCTTACTAAGGACTAGCGGGTTGACCGGGGAGCTGTTTTTT.

The rearrangement links TRBV7-8 to TRBJ2-7, with 9 bases identical to TRBD2. The CDR3 length is 16 residues. Germline CDR1 SGHVS, CDR2 FQNEAQ. The ends lost 0 bases at V and 1 base at J; junction bases unmatched: 4. The CDR3 sequence is CASSLAWREGSYEQYF. The CDR3, as DNA: TGTGCCAGCAGCTTAGCATGGCGGGAGGGGTCCTACGAGCAGTACTTC.

V usage is TRBV7-7 and J usage is TRBJ1-1, with a weak D call TRBD1 (5 bases). This CDR3 comprises 14 residues. The germline gives CDR1 SSHAT, CDR2 FNYEAQ (reference sequence). V was cut by 5 bases and J by 2 bases, with 12 bases left in between. Here the CDR3 reads CASSPFTGNTEAFF. As DNA, the CDR3 is TGTGCCAGCAGCCCGTTTACAGGCAACACTGAAGCTTTCTTT. The full variable domain, with the rest looked up from reference TRBV7-7 and TRBJ1-1, is GAGVSQSPRYKVTKRGQDVTLRCDPISSHATLYWYQQALGQGPEFLTYFNYEAQPDKSGLPSDRFSAERPEGSISTLTIQRTEQRDSAMYRCASSPFTGNTEAFFGQGTRLTVV.

This clonotype showed up many times. This chain joins TRBV29-1 and TRBJ1-1; no reliable D call. Germline CDR1 and CDR2: SQVTM and ANQGSEA. CDR3 length: 13 amino acids. Trimming pared 3 bases from V and 6 bases from J, leaving 14 bases between. The CDR3 loop is CSVEGRAVAEAFF. CDR3 DNA: TGCAGCGTTGAGGGTCGTGCAGTCGCTGAAGCTTTCTTT.

The table lists this clonotype with many counts. The J gene is TRBJ2-5, the V gene TRBV29-1, with a weak D call TRBD2 (5 bases). The V end was cut by 6 bases, the J end by 4 bases, with 18 bases between. The CDR3 extends over 14 amino acids. Germline values: CDR1 SQVTM, CDR2 ANQGSEA. Here the CDR3 DNA reads TGCAGCGTATCCGGACTCCAAGGTGGAGAGACCCAGTACTTC. Amino acid sequence: CSVSGLQGGETQYF.

This clonotype has ten or more counts. This chain links TRBV20-1 with TRBJ2-6, with D unclear. The CDR3 spans 16 residues. Germline V gene data show CDR1 as DFQATT and CDR2 as SNEGSKA (reference sequence). V lost 0 bases and J lost 0, with 9 bases in between. The CDR3 DNA reads as TGCAGTGCTAGAGACCGGGCCCTCTCTGGGGCCAACGTCCTGACTTTC. This translates into CSARDRALSGANVLTF.